This T cell receptor beta chain was profiled in a study of blood T cell repertoires in COVID-19. Turning to the study itself: From T cells, B-cell-depleted T cells, or PBMCs came the material, which was cDNA or gDNA.

The CDR3 is made up of 12 amino acids. Germline values: CDR1 GTSNPN, CDR2 SVGIG (reference sequence). V lost 3 bases and J 4 bases, leaving 9 bases between the germline ends. How the authors handled the data: Nucleated cell number was recorded as an estimate derived from reference gene primer amplification. Repertoires were generated with immunoSEQ multiplex PCR, while TCRdb's copy carries only in-frame clones and drops some. V and J calls plus clone size are reproduced from that table; the DNA served to infer D and trimming. The sample consists of around 200,000 clones, about nine tenths of them appearing once.

The sample taken for sequencing was peripheral blood. The sequence derives from a man aged 18-30 years with active or convalescent COVID-19. The chain recombines TRBV30 with TRBJ1-1; D is undetermined. The DNA for the CDR3 is TGTGCCTGGAGCGCTCGGGGCACTGAAGCTTTCTTT. It yields the protein CAWSARGTEAFF. The full variable domain, in which reference TRBV30 and TRBJ1-1 provide the parts outside the CDR3, is SQTIHQWPATLVQPVGSPLSLECTVEGTSNPNLYWYRQAAGRGLQLLFYSVGIGQISSEVPQNLSASRPQDRQFILSSKKLLLSDSGFYLCAWSARGTEAFFGQGTRLTVV.